This TCR beta chain was retrieved from a study of vaccination and CD4 T cells after COVID-19. The wider study: The makeup of the convalescents was six males and four females, two of them Hispanic. The authors exposed cells to overlapping spike peptides derived from SARS-CoV-2, HCoV-NL63, HCoV-OC43 and HCoV-229E. Cultures serving as controls received a peptide pool (CEFX or HIV-1 Nef) or no peptide.

Germline V CDR1 and CDR2: LNHDA, SQIVND (reference sequence). This CDR3 contains 16 residues. Trimming took 4 bases from V and 3 from J; bases not matched to a gene: 7. Sample treatment: approximately 11-day PBMC culture with coronavirus spike peptide pools or control peptides (ViraFEST assay). An Oncomine TCR Beta short-read assay was used to sequence the DNA from cultured CD4+ T cells. TCRdb reprocessed the PCR reads via MiXCR and lists one record per CDR3 protein. Of approximately 12,000 distinct CDR3 sequences listed, 52% are singletons. Points on this clonotype: Its antigen remains unknown.

The specimen sequenced was CD4+ T cells from blood, cultured in vitro. This TCR came from a human donor who had recovered from COVID-19. The chain is built from TRBV19 and TRBJ2-3, with 10 bases matching TRBD2. CDR3 sequence reads: CASSTSGRAGTDTQYF. The DNA for the CDR3 is TGTGCCAGTAGTACCAGCGGGAGGGCCGGGACAGATACGCAGTATTTT.